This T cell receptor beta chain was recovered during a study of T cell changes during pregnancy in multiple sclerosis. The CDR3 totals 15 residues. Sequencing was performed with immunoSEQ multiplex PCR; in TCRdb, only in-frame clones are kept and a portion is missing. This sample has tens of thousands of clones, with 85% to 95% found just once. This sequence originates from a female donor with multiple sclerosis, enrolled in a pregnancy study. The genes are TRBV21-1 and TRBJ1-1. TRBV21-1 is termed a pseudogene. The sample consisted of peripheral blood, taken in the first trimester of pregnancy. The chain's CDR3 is CASSKWSTMNTEAFF. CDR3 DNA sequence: TGTGCCAGCAGCAAATGGAGCACCATGAACACTGAAGCTTTCTTT.